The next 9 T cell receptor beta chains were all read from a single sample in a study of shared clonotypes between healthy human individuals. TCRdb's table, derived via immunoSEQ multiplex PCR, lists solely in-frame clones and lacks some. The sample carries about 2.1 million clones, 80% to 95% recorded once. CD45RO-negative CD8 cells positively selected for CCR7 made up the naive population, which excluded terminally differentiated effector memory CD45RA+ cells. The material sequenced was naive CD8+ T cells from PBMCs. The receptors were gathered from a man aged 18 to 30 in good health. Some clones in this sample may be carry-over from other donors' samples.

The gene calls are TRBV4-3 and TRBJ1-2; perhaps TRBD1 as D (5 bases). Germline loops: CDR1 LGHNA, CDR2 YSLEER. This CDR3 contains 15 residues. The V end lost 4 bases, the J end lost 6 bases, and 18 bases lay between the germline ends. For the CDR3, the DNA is TGCGCCAGCAGCCCATTTAGGGGCCAAGACGATGGCTACACCTTC. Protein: CASSPFRGQDDGYTF.

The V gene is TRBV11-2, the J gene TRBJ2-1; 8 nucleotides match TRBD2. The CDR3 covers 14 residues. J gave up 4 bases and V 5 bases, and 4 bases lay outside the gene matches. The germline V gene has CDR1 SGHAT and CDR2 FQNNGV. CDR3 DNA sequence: TGTGCCAGCAGCCAAAGCGGGAGTTACAATGAGCAGTTCTTC. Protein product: CASSQSGSYNEQFF.

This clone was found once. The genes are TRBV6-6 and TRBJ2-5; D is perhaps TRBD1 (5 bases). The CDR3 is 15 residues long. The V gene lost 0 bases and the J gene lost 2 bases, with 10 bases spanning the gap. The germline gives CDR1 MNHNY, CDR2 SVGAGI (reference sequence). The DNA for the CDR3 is TGTGCCAGCAGTTACTCCTGGGGCGTACAAGAGACCCAGTACTTC. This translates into CASSYSWGVQETQYF.

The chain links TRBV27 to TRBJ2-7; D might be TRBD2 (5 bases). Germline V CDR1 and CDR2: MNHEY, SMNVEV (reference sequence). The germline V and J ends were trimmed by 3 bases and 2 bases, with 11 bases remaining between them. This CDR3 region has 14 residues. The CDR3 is CASSFFSGAYEQYF. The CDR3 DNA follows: TGTGCCAGCAGTTTTTTCTCCGGGGCCTACGAGCAGTACTTC.

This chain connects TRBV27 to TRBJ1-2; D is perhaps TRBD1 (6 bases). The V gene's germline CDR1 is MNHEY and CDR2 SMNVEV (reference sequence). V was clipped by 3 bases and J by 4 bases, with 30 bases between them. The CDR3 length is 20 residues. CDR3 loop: CASSFGTPGTPEHPLYGYTF. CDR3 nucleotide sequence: TGTGCCAGCAGTTTCGGAACCCCCGGGACACCAGAGCACCCACTCTATGGCTACACCTTC.

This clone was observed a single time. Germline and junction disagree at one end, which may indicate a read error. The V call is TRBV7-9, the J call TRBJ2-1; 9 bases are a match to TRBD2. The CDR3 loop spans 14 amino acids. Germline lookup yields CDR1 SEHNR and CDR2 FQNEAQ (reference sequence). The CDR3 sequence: CASSIAGVYNEQFF. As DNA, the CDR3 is TGTGCCAGCAGCATAGCGGGAGTTTACAATGAGCAGTTCTTC.

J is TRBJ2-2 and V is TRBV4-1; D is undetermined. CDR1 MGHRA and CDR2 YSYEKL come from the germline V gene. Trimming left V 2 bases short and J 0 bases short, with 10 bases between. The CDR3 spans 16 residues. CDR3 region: CASSQISPANTGELFF. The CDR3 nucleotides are TGCGCCAGCAGCCAAATCTCCCCGGCGAACACCGGGGAGCTGTTTTTT.

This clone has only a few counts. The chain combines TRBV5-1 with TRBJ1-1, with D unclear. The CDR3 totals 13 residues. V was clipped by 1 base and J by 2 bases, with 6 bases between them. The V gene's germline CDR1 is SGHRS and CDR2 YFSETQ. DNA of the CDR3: TGCGCCAGCAGCTTGTACAGTAACACTGAAGCTTTCTTT. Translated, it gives CASSLYSNTEAFF.

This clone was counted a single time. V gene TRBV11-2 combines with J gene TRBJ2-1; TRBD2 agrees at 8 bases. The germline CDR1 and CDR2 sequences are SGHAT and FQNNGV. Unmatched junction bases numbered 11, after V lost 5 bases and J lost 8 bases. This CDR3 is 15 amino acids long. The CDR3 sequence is CASSPSRTSWDEQFF. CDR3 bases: TGTGCCAGCAGCCCCTCGCGGACTAGCTGGGATGAGCAGTTCTTC.